The present T cell receptor (beta chain) was sequenced within a study of radiotherapy plus CTLA-4 blockade in lung cancer. Overall study results and limits: The best predictor of response was reported to be early blood T cell clone dynamics, with interferon-beta. The study found tumor-derived TCR clones expanded in blood after radiotherapy plus ipilimumab.

The CDR3 is 14 amino acids. Trimming removed 5 bases from V and 2 bases from J, with 12 bases in between. Looked up from germline, CDR1 is SGHAT and CDR2 is FQNNGV. Assay: immunoSEQ multiplex PCR; the TCRdb copy retains only in-frame clones and omits some. Of roughly 44,000 clones in the sample, around 69% were seen once. Ipilimumab-mediated CTLA-4 blockade plus focal radiation was given to patients having chemo-refractory metastatic non-small-cell lung cancer. Regarding this clone: Its antigen remains unidentified. Other nucleotide sequences from this sample produce the same CDR3.

J is TRBJ1-1 and V is TRBV11-2; no firm D call. This TCR came from a human donor with non-small cell lung cancer who had stable disease on radiotherapy plus ipilimumab. Sequenced here: peripheral blood, sampled from a patient treated with radiotherapy plus ipilimumab. The DNA for the CDR3 is TGTGCCAGCAGCCTAGTAGGAGGCAACACTGAAGCTTTCTTT. Its protein is CASSLVGGNTEAFF.